This T cell receptor beta chain was retrieved from a study of a mutant IDH1 vaccine in newly diagnosed glioma. The wider study: Treated patients had a mean age of approximately 41 years and a sex split that was roughly 62% male and around 38% female. Patients were pretreated with radiotherapy, temozolomide, or both, mostly both.

A remark on this clone: Antigen: not known.

Time point specified: week 5, during vaccination. Topical imiquimod accompanied each vaccine dose, which consisted of 300 ug of mutant IDH1 20-mer peptide. In germline, CDR1 is SGHNT, CDR2 YYREEE (reference sequence). V trimming: 4 bases; J trimming: 2 bases; junction bases outside the gene matches: 7. The CDR3 has 15 residues. The protocol was immunoSEQ multiplex PCR, while the TCRdb copy is restricted to in-frame clones and leaves out a portion. The sample includes about 58,000 clones, around 80% seen only once; the top ten take about 7%. This receptor was taken from a woman aged 45-59 years with glioma. This chain links TRBV5-4 with TRBJ2-5, with 8 bases fitting TRBD2. This specimen consisted of PBMCs, obtained from a glioma patient whose treatment included an IDH1 peptide vaccine. The CDR3 DNA reads as TGTGCCAGCAGCCCTACGGGGGGGGAACAAGAGACCCAGTACTTC. Translated: CASSPTGGEQETQYF.